The clone carrying this TCR beta chain has at least ten counts. Its cognate antigen is unknown. These data originate in a study of glioma-infiltrating T cells. Notes on the study in general: Tissue-blood divergence was below expectation in non-neoplastic patients, above in gliomas. Very few CDR3 sequences were shared between tissue and blood.

The germline CDR1 and CDR2 sequences are SEHNR and FQNEAQ (reference sequence). CDR3 length: 15 residues. V shed 1 base and J shed 8 bases, with 15 bases lying between them. Using RNA template, CDR3s of TCR alpha and beta were amplified with iRepertoire arm-PCR. Tissue mRNA or PBMC total RNA, roughly 90-400 ng, went into one-step reverse transcription and amplification. One entry per CDR3 protein, called by TCRdb with MiXCR from the multiplex PCR reads. Seen here are some 4,000 distinct CDR3 sequences, approximately 22% observed once, and the top ten hold approximately 8.6%. The chain employs TRBV7-9 and TRBJ2-1; a possible D gene is TRBD2 (6 bases). The sample was glioma tissue, nonneoplastic brain tissue, or PBMCs (not recorded which). The clonotype was recovered from a human donor with low-grade glioma or glioblastoma, undergoing nonglioma brain surgery, or in good health (not recorded which). CDR3 bases: TGTGCCAGCAGCTTAGTGGTGGTCGGGGGTGATGAGCAGTTCTTC. It codes for CASSLVVVGGDEQFF.